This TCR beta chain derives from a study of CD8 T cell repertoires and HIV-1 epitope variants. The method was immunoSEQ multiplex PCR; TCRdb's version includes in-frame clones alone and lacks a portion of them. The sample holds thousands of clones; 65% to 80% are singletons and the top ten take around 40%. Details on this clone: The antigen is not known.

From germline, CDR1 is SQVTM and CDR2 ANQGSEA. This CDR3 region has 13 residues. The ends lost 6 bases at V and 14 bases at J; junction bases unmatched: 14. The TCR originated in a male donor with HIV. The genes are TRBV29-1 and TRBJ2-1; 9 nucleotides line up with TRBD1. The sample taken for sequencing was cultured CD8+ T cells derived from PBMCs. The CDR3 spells CSVIGQGLWEKFF. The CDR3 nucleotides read TGCAGCGTGATAGGACAGGGGCTTTGGGAAAAGTTCTTC.